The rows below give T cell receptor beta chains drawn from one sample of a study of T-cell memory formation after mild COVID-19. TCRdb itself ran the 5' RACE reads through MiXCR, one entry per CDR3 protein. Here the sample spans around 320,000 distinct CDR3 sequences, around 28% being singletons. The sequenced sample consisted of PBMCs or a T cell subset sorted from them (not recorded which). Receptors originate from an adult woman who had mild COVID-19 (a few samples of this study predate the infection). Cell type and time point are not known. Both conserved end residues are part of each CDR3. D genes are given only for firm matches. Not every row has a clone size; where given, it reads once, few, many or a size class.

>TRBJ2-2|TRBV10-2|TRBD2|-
CATGLAGVYGELFF
TGCGCCACGGGACTAGCGGGAGTATACGGGGAGCTGTTTTTT
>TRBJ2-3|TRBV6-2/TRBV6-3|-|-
CASSPSEFTQYF
TGTGCCAGCAGCCCGTCGGAATTTACGCAGTATTTT
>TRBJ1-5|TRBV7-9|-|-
CASRGDGNQPQHF
TGTGCCAGCAGGGGGGACGGTAATCAGCCCCAGCATTTT
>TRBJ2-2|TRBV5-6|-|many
CASTLQRFTGELFF
TGTGCCAGCACCCTCCAACGGTTCACCGGGGAGCTGTTTTTT
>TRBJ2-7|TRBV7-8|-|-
CASRQASSYEQYF
TGTGCCAGTAGACAGGCGAGCTCCTACGAGCAGTACTTC
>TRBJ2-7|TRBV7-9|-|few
CASSPPGRYLYEQYF
TGTGCCAGCAGCCCTCCGGGCCGTTACCTCTACGAGCAGTACTTC
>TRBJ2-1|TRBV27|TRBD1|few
CASSFLTGGTYNEQFF
TGTGCCAGCAGTTTCCTTACAGGGGGCACGTACAATGAGCAGTTCTTC
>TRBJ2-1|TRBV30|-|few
CAWRGNGNSYNEQFF
TGTGCCTGGAGGGGGAACGGAAACTCCTACAATGAGCAGTTCTTC
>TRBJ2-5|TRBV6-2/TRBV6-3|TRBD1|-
CASKVGQGTGGQETQYF
TGTGCCAGCAAGGTCGGTCAGGGGACAGGAGGCCAAGAGACCCAGTACTTC
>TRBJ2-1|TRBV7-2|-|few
CASSLAGDLFF
TGTGCCAGCAGCTTAGCGGGAGACCTATTCTTC
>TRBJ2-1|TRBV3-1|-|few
CASSQWQLGYNEQFF
TGTGCCAGCAGCCAATGGCAGCTTGGCTACAATGAGCAGTTCTTC
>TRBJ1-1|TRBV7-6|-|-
CASRILPGGNTEAFF
TGTGCCAGCAGGATCCTACCCGGGGGCAACACTGAAGCTTTCTTT
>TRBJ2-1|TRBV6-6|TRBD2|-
CASSYQRERAYNEQFF
TGTGCCAGCAGTTATCAGCGGGAGAGGGCTTACAATGAGCAGTTCTTC
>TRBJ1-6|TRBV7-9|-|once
CASSFAGQLTDSPLHF
TGTGCCAGCAGCTTCGCAGGCCAGCTTACTGATTCACCCCTCCACTTT
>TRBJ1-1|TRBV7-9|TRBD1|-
CASSFDRATEAFF
TGTGCCAGCAGCTTTGACAGGGCCACTGAAGCTTTCTTT
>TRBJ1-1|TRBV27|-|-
CASSYWSNTEAFF
TGTGCCAGCAGTTACTGGTCGAACACTGAAGCTTTCTTT
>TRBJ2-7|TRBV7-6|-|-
CASSLVGDREQYF
TGTGCCAGCAGCTTAGTGGGGGATCGCGAGCAGTACTTC
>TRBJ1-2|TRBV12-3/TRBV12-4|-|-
CASSVGPGGYTF
TGTGCCAGCAGCGTTGGGCCCGGCGGCTACACCTTC
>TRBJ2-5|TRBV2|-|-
CASSELARRTETQYF
TGTGCCAGCAGTGAACTAGCGAGGCGTACAGAGACCCAGTACTTC
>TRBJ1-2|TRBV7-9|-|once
CASSLVWQGQGYGYTF
TGTGCCAGCAGCTTAGTGTGGCAGGGGCAAGGCTATGGCTACACCTTC
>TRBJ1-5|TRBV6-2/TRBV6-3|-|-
CASSSTEFNQPQHF
TGTGCCAGCAGTTCTACTGAATTCAATCAGCCCCAGCATTTT
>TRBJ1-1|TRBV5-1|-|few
CASSLHHNTEAFF
TGCGCCAGCAGCTTGCACCATAACACTGAAGCTTTCTTT
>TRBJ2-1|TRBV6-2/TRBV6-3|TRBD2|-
CASTLLAGGRNEQFF
TGTGCCAGCACCTTACTAGCGGGAGGTCGCAATGAGCAGTTCTTC
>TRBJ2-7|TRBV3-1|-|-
CASSQDGHHGSEQYF
TGTGCCAGCAGCCAAGATGGACATCACGGCAGCGAGCAGTACTTC
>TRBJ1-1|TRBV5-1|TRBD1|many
CASTLGSAGTGVRAEAFF
TGCGCCAGCACCTTAGGGTCCGCCGGGACAGGGGTACGCGCTGAAGCTTTCTTT
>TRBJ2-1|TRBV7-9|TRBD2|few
CASTGGVYNEQFF
TGTGCCAGCACCGGGGGGGTTTACAATGAGCAGTTCTTC
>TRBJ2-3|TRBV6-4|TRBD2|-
CASTHGTSGTTDTQYF
TGTGCCAGCACCCACGGGACTAGCGGGACCACAGATACGCAGTATTTT
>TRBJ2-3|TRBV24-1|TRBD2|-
CATSDYLGTSGIRTQYF
TGTGCCACCAGTGATTACCTAGGGACTAGCGGGATCCGTACGCAGTATTTT
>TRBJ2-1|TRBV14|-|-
CASSQDPGQHNEQFF
TGTGCCAGCAGCCAAGATCCCGGACAGCACAATGAGCAGTTCTTC
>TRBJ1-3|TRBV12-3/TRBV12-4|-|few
CASSAQQGLSGNTIYF
TGTGCCAGCAGTGCACAACAGGGCCTCTCTGGAAACACCATATATTTT
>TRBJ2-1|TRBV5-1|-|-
CASRTNGGQFF
TGCGCCAGCAGGACGAACGGGGGGCAGTTCTTC
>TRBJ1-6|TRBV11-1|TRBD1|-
CASSFSGTANSPLHF
TGTGCCAGCAGCTTTTCCGGGACAGCCAATTCACCCCTCCACTTT
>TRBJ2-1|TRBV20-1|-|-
CSARIWPSGRSDEQFF
TGCAGTGCTAGAATTTGGCCGAGCGGTCGGTCCGATGAGCAGTTCTTC
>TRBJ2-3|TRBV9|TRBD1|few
CASSEPRGTGEVPDTQYF
TGTGCCAGCAGCGAGCCCAGGGGGACAGGGGAAGTCCCAGATACGCAGTATTTT
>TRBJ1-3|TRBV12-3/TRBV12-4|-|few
CASSPSTRRSSGNTIYF
TGTGCCAGCAGTCCGTCGACACGCCGATCCTCTGGAAACACCATATATTTT
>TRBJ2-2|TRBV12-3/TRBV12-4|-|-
CASSTDRKAGELFF
TGTGCCAGCAGCACAGACAGGAAGGCCGGGGAGCTGTTTTTT
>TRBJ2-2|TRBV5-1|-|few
CASSLVGASTGELFF
TGCGCCAGCAGCTTGGTGGGGGCATCCACCGGGGAGCTGTTTTTT
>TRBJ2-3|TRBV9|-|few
CASSEHPGTDTQYF
TGTGCCAGCAGCGAGCACCCTGGCACAGATACGCAGTATTTT
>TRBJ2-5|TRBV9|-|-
CASSVAPGGETQYF
TGTGCCAGCAGCGTAGCCCCAGGGGGGGAGACCCAGTACTTC
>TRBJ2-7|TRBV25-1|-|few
CASTGDTAYEQYF
TGTGCCAGCACGGGGGACACCGCCTACGAGCAGTACTTC
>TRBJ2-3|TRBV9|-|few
CASSVEGGLQGRGTQYF
TGTGCCAGCAGCGTAGAGGGGGGCCTGCAAGGGAGAGGGACGCAGTATTTT
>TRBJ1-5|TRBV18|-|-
CASSPTQGANQPQHF
TGTGCCAGCTCACCAACACAGGGTGCAAATCAGCCCCAGCATTTT
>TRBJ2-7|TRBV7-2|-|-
CASSFGTYYEQYF
TGTGCCAGCAGCTTCGGGACATACTACGAGCAGTACTTC
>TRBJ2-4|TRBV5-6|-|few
CASSFQEGSNIQYF
TGTGCCAGCAGCTTTCAAGAGGGATCGAACATTCAGTACTTC
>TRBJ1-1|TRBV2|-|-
CASSDTPTEAFF
TGTGCCAGCAGTGACACTCCCACTGAAGCTTTCTTT
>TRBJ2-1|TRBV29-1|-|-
CSVAGLSLNYNEQFF
TGCAGCGTTGCGGGATTAAGTCTGAACTACAATGAGCAGTTCTTC
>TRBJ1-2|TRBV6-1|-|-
CASSPYDKYGYTF
TGTGCCAGCAGCCCCTACGACAAGTATGGCTACACCTTC
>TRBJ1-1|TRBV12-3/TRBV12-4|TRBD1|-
CASSAVYGQGAVWSTEAFF
TGTGCCAGCAGTGCCGTTTATGGACAGGGGGCTGTGTGGAGCACTGAAGCTTTCTTT
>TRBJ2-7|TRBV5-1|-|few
CASSSGHSYEQYF
TGCGCCAGCAGCTCGGGACACTCATACGAGCAGTACTTC
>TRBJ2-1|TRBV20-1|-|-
CSATILQNEQFF
TGCAGTGCTACCATTTTACAGAATGAGCAGTTCTTC
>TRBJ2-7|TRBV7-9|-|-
CASNPTGPSYEQYF
TGTGCCAGCAACCCCACCGGGCCGTCCTACGAGCAGTACTTC
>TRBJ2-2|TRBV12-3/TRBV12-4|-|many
CASSLAGGNTGELFF
TGTGCCAGCAGTTTAGCGGGGGGGAACACCGGGGAGCTGTTTTTT
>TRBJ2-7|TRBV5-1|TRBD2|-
CASSSTTSVRYEQYF
TGCGCCAGCAGCTCTACGACTAGCGTCAGGTACGAGCAGTACTTC
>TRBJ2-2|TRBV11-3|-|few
CASSLGMNTGELFF
TGTGCCAGCAGCTTAGGCATGAACACCGGGGAGCTGTTTTTT
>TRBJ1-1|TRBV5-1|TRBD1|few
CASSQRQGPNTEAFF
TGCGCCAGCAGCCAGCGACAGGGGCCGAACACTGAAGCTTTCTTT
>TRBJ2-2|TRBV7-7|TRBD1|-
CACWDRAAGELFF
TGTGCCTGCTGGGACAGGGCGGCCGGGGAGCTGTTTTTT
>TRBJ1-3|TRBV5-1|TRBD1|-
CASSFGTDYGNTIYF
TGCGCCAGCAGCTTCGGGACAGATTATGGAAACACCATATATTTT
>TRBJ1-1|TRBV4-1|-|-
CDSSQVPNRNTEAFF
TGCGACAGCAGCCAAGTCCCTAACAGAAACACTGAAGCTTTCTTT